The 10 T cell receptor beta chains given below trace back to one sample, sequenced in a study of Ad26.COV2.S vaccination and SARS-CoV-2 variants. This table comes from immunoSEQ multiplex PCR, and its TCRdb copy is limited to in-frame clones, with some not included. The table has about 320,000 clones, more than 70% seen once; the top ten hold approximately 2%. Treatment noted: 15 to 20 received Ad26.COV2.S at low or high dose, single or two shots; about 5 received placebo; per-sample allocation not given. Collection of samples fell on day 63 after the first vaccine or placebo injection. Material: peripheral blood, obtained in a trial of Ad26.COV2.S vaccine versus placebo. These receptors originate from a person between 18 and 65 years old who received the Ad26.COV2.S COVID-19 vaccine or a placebo.

This chain uses TRBV18 with TRBJ1-5; 9 nucleotides match TRBD1. The junction had 9 bases not matched to a gene; V was cut back by 1 base and J by 5 bases. Per germline, CDR1 KGHSH and CDR2 LQKENI. The CDR3 spans 17 residues. CDR3 nucleotide sequence: TGTGCCAGCTCACCACTGTCCCGGGACAGGGTAGATCAGCCCCAGCATTTT. Amino acids: CASSPLSRDRVDQPQHF.

The rearrangement uses TRBV19 and TRBJ1-1; 8 positions agree with TRBD1. J was trimmed by 9 bases and V by 7 bases; bases with no gene match: 13. The CDR3 contains 14 residues. Germline V gene lookup returns CDR1 LNHDA and CDR2 SQIVND (reference sequence). The CDR3 bases are TGTGCCAGTATGGCAGGGGGCAAGTTACCCCAAGCTTTCTTT. This encodes CASMAGGKLPQAFF. The full variable domain, rest sourced from reference TRBV19 and TRBJ1-1, is DGGITQSPKYLFRKEGQNVTLSCEQNLNHDAMYWYRQDPGQGLRLIYYSQIVNDFQKGDIAEGYSVSREKKESFPLTVTSAQKNPTAFYLCASMAGGKLPQAFFGQGTRLTVV.

This clone appeared a single time. CDR3 sequence reads: CASSPQYEQYF. The CDR3 bases are TGCGCCAGCAGCCCCCAGTACGAGCAGTACTTC. The chain combines TRBV5-1 with TRBJ2-7; the D is unclear. Trimming cost V 4 bases and J 4 bases, with 6 bases left between them. The CDR3 is 11 amino acids. Germline V gives CDR1 SGHRS, CDR2 YFSETQ.

The chain carries TRBV15 and TRBJ2-7; D not resolved. Looked up from germline, CDR1 is LNHNV and CDR2 is YYDKDF (reference sequence). The V and J ends lost 5 bases and 3 bases respectively, with 8 bases between them. CDR3 length: 12 amino acids. The CDR3 region is CATSLIGYEQYF. The CDR3 DNA sequence: TGTGCCACCAGCCTAATAGGCTACGAGCAGTACTTC.

The rearrangement uses TRBV9 and TRBJ1-2; a weak D match, TRBD1 (5 bases). The V end was cut by 0 bases, the J end by 8 bases, with 14 bases between. Looked up from germline, CDR1 is SGDLS and CDR2 is YYNGEE. This CDR3 comprises 14 residues. CDR3 protein: CASSVEFQGWGYTF. CDR3 nucleotides: TGTGCCAGCAGCGTAGAGTTTCAGGGATGGGGCTACACCTTC.

V usage is TRBV5-1 and J usage is TRBJ1-2; TRBD1 might be the D (6 bases). The CDR3 runs to 14 residues. Between the trimmed V and J ends, which lost 7 bases and 2 bases, there was a span of 15 bases. Germline V gene data show CDR1 as SGHRS and CDR2 as YFSETQ. CDR3 sequence (DNA): TGCGCCAGCTCCCGGGACATCAGAAACTATGGCTACACCTTC. Its protein product is CASSRDIRNYGYTF.

In its sample, this clone was seen a few times. The rearrangement uses TRBV5-1 and TRBJ2-7; 8 bases are a match to TRBD1. J gave up 5 bases and V 0 bases, and 4 bases lay outside the gene matches. The germline gives CDR1 SGHRS, CDR2 YFSETQ. The CDR3 is made up of 14 amino acids. CDR3 region: CASSLGAGGNEQYF. In DNA, the CDR3 is TGCGCCAGCAGCTTGGGGGCAGGGGGCAACGAGCAGTACTTC.

CDR3 sequence (DNA): TGTGCCAGCAGAAACTCGCCATCTGAAGCTTTCTTT. Translated, it gives CASRNSPSEAFF. The chain links TRBV11-2 to TRBJ1-1; no reliable D call. V was cut by 6 bases and J by 6 bases, with 11 bases left in between. Germline V gene data show CDR1 as SGHAT and CDR2 as FQNNGV. This CDR3 has 12 residues.

About this clone: Sequence at one end of the junction differs from germline and may be a read error. The V gene is TRBV7-7, the J gene TRBJ2-7; TRBD2 might be the D (5 bases). The V gene's germline CDR1 is SSHAT and CDR2 FNYEAQ (reference sequence). The CDR3 runs to 16 residues. CDR3 amino acids: CASSLDCPSGSYEQYF. The CDR3 DNA reads TGTGCTAGCAGCTTAGATTGCCCCAGCGGTTCCTACGAGCAGTACTTC.

The chain joins TRBV5-1 to TRBJ1-4; D unclear. The CDR3 sequence is 15 residues long. Per the germline V gene, CDR1 is SGHRS and CDR2 is YFSETQ. Between the trimmed V and J ends, which lost 0 bases and 0 bases, there was a span of 6 bases. Here the CDR3 reads CASSLDSATNEKLFF. The CDR3 coding sequence is TGCGCCAGCAGCTTGGACTCTGCAACTAATGAAAAACTGTTTTTT.